The 5 T cell receptor beta chains below come from one sample, sequenced in a study of blood T cell repertoires in COVID-19. Here immunoSEQ multiplex PCR was the method, and the copy in TCRdb shows in-frame clones only, minus some. The sample records just over 150,000 clones, roughly 80% being singletons. The source material was peripheral blood. All receptors come from a man aged 55 to 69 with acute or convalescent COVID-19.

In its sample, this clone was seen once. The chain has TRBV2 and TRBJ2-7, with D perhaps matching TRBD2 (5 bases). The CDR3 sequence is 13 residues long. Per the germline V gene, CDR1 is SNHLY and CDR2 is FYNNEI. V lost 2 bases and J 3 bases, leaving 8 bases between the germline ends. CDR3 DNA sequence: TGTGCCAGCAGTGAAACGGGGAACTACGAGCAGTACTTC. Residues: CASSETGNYEQYF.

A few counts support this clone. The V and J genes are TRBV30 and TRBJ1-5; TRBD1 matches at 7 bases. This CDR3 spans 17 amino acids. Looked up from germline, CDR1 is GTSNPN and CDR2 is SVGIG (reference sequence). V was pared by 3 bases and J by 0 bases, with 11 bases of the junction left unmatched. The CDR3 bases are TGTGCCTGGAGCGAGACAGGGATAGTCTATAGCAATCAGCCCCAGCATTTT. This codes for CAWSETGIVYSNQPQHF.

V and J are TRBV28 and TRBJ2-5; 7 nucleotides line up with TRBD1. The CDR3 has 15 residues. Germline loops: CDR1 MDHEN, CDR2 SYDVKM. The junction had 14 bases not matched to a gene; V was cut back by 9 bases and J by 4 bases. CDR3 protein: CASRHPRGYGETQYF. CDR3 sequence (DNA): TGTGCCAGTAGACACCCCAGGGGGTATGGAGAGACCCAGTACTTC.

The V and J genes are TRBV21-1 and TRBJ2-1; the DNA was not used to check the table's D call, TRBD1. TRBV21-1 is described as a pseudogene. This CDR3 has 16 amino acids. This CDR3 is CASSKAEQGSYNEQFF. CDR3 in DNA: TGTGCCAGCAGCAAAGCTGAACAGGGCTCCTACAATGAGCAGTTCTTC.

The table lists this clone with a count of one. CDR3 sequence (DNA): TGTGCCAGTAAGGCCGGACAGGGACCCTACAATGAGCAGTTCTTC. Translating it yields CASKAGQGPYNEQFF. The chain combines TRBV19 with TRBJ2-1; the match to TRBD1 covers 8 bases. CDR1 and CDR2 from the germline V gene are LNHDA and SQIVND (reference sequence). This CDR3 region has 15 residues. With 7 bases clipped from V and 2 bases from J, the junction kept 7 bases outside the gene matches.